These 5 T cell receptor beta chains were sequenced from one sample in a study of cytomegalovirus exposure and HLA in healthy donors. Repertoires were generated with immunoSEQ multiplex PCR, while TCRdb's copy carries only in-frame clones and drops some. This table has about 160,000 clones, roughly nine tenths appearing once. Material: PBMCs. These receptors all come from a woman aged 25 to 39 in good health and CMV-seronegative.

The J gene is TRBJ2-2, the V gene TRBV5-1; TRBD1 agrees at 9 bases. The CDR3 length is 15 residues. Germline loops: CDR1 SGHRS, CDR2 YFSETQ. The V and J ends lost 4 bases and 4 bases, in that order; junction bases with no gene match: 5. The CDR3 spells CASSTGQGTTGELFF. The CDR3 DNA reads TGCGCCAGCAGCACCGGACAGGGGACCACCGGGGAGCTGTTTTTT.

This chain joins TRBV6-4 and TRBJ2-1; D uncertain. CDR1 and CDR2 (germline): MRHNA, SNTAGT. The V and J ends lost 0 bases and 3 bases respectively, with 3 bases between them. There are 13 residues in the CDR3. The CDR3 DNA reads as TGTGCCAGCAGTGACTCGGACTACAATGAGCAGTTCTTC. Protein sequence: CASSDSDYNEQFF.

The CDR3 DNA sequence: TGTGCCAGCAGTCTAACTCCGGGACGGGAGAATGAGCAGTTCTTC. Translating it yields CASSLTPGRENEQFF. The chain combines TRBV6-1 with TRBJ2-1, with D tentatively TRBD2 (6 bases). CDR1 MNHNS and CDR2 SASEGT come from the germline V gene. The CDR3 contains 15 residues. V gave up 5 bases and J gave up 7 bases, with 18 bases separating them.

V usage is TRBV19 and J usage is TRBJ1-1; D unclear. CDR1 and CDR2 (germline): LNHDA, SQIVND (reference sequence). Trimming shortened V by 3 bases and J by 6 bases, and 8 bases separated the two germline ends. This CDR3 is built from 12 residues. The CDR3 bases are TGTGCCAGTAGTATGGGTCGGGCTGAAGCTTTCTTT. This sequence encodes CASSMGRAEAFF.

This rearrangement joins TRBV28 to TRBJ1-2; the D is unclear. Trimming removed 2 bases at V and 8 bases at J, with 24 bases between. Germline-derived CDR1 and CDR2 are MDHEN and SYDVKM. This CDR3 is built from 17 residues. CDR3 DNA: TGTGCCAGCAGTTTAAGTCGTAGAGGGCCTACCCACTGGGGCTACACCTTC. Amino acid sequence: CASSLSRRGPTHWGYTF.